This passage covers 18 T cell receptor beta chains from one sample sequenced in a study of cytomegalovirus exposure and HLA in healthy donors. PCR was performed using 60 Vbeta and 13 Jbeta primers. The assay was immunoSEQ multiplex PCR, and TCRdb's table has in-frame clones only and misses some. The sample contains about 220,000 clones, 76% of which appear only once. The specimen sequenced was PBMCs. All receptors derive from a man between 18 and 29 years old in good health and CMV-seronegative.

The gene calls are TRBV7-9 and TRBJ2-7; possible D gene TRBD2, 7 bases. V lost 7 bases and J 2 bases, leaving 21 bases between the germline ends. The CDR3 has 16 residues. Germline-derived CDR1 and CDR2 are SEHNR and FQNEAQ (reference sequence). The CDR3 here is CASTKGGGLDPYEQYF. The CDR3 DNA follows: TGTGCCAGCACCAAAGGGGGGGGACTCGACCCCTACGAGCAGTACTTC. Together with reference TRBV7-9 and TRBJ2-7, the CDR3 gives the full variable domain: DTGVSQNPRHKITKRGQNVTFRCDPISEHNRLYWYRQTLGQGPEFLTYFQNEAQLEKSRLLSDRFSAERPKGSFSTLEIQRTEQGDSAMYLCASTKGGGLDPYEQYFGPGTRLTVT.

This clone was seen a handful of times. The chain carries TRBV11-2 and TRBJ2-7; tentatively, D is TRBD2 (6 bases). Between the trimmed V and J ends, which lost 7 bases and 2 bases, there was a span of 15 bases. CDR3 length equals 14 residues. Germline assignment: CDR1 SGHAT and CDR2 FQNNGV. The CDR3 DNA is TGTGCCAGCACCCTGGGGGGTAGCGCCTACGAGCAGTACTTC. Protein: CASTLGGSAYEQYF.

The chain employs TRBV7-9 and TRBJ2-1; 14 nucleotides match TRBD2. CDR1 and CDR2 (germline): SEHNR, FQNEAQ (reference sequence). The trim removed 5 bases at V and 9 bases at J, leaving 6 bases unmatched. The CDR3 spans 15 residues. Here the CDR3 DNA reads TGTGCCAGCAGCCAGACTAGCGGGAGGGCCACTGAGCAGTTCTTC. It specifies CASSQTSGRATEQFF.

This clone was seen more than once but under ten times. The chain carries TRBV7-6 and TRBJ2-2; 7 positions match TRBD2. Losses at the gene ends were 3 bases for V and 0 bases for J; bases not matched to a gene: 1. CDR3 size: 15 residues. Germline CDR1 and CDR2: SGHVS and FNYEAQ. CDR3 amino acids: CASSFSGPNTGELFF. The DNA of the CDR3 is TGTGCCAGCAGCTTTAGCGGGCCGAACACCGGGGAGCTGTTTTTT. The variable domain in full, completed from reference TRBV7-6 and TRBJ2-2, reads GAGVSQSPRYKVTKRGQDVALRCDPISGHVSLYWYRQALGQGPEFLTYFNYEAQQDKSGLPNDRFSAERPEGSISTLTIQRTEQRDSAMYRCASSFSGPNTGELFFGEGSRLTVL.

The V and J genes are TRBV28 and TRBJ1-1, with 10 bases identical to TRBD1. The CDR3 runs 13 residues. V gave up 7 bases and J gave up 7 bases; unmatched junction bases: 6. Germline V gives CDR1 MDHEN, CDR2 SYDVKM. CDR3 sequence reads: CASTMGQGSEAFF. The CDR3 DNA is TGTGCCAGCACCATGGGACAGGGGAGTGAAGCTTTCTTT.

J is TRBJ2-3 and V is TRBV18; TRBD2 aligns across 9 bases. J was trimmed by 2 bases and V by 3 bases; bases with no gene match: 9. In germline, CDR1 is KGHSH, CDR2 LQKENI. This CDR3 region has 17 residues. The CDR3 coding sequence is TGTGCCAGCTCACCGAATAGCGGGAGCGGGCACACAGATACGCAGTATTTT. It encodes CASSPNSGSGHTDTQYF.

This chain uses TRBV28 with TRBJ2-5; 7 bases are shared with TRBD2. The end of the DNA fits TRBJ2-7 better, so the J call may be wrong. There are 14 residues in the CDR3. Per germline, CDR1 MDHEN and CDR2 SYDVKM. The CDR3 loop reads CATKISSGGDEQYF. The CDR3 DNA sequence: TGTGCCACCAAGATTTCTAGCGGCGGGGACGAGCAGTACTTC.

This clone was seen only a few times. The sample has other DNA sequences that encode this CDR3 too. The chain carries TRBV19 and TRBJ2-7; 9 bases map to TRBD2. This CDR3 region has 15 residues. Germline CDR1 LNHDA, CDR2 SQIVND (reference sequence). Unmatched junction bases numbered 4, after V lost 1 base and J lost 3 bases. The DNA of the CDR3 is TGTGCCAGTAGTATAGGGGGTAGCGGGAGCTACGAGCAGTACTTC. Translation gives CASSIGGSGSYEQYF.

The chain combines TRBV28 with TRBJ2-5, with D possibly being TRBD1 (5 bases). Germline V lookup: CDR1 MDHEN, CDR2 SYDVKM. The germline V and J ends were trimmed by 1 base and 5 bases, with 8 bases remaining between them. This CDR3 comprises 13 residues. The DNA of the CDR3 is TGTGCCAGCAGTTTATTAGGGGCCGAGACCCAGTACTTC. Amino acids: CASSLLGAETQYF. The full variable domain, in which reference TRBV28 and TRBJ2-5 provide the parts outside the CDR3, is DVKVTQSSRYLVKRTGEKVFLECVQDMDHENMFWYRQDPGLGLRLIYFSYDVKMKEKGDIPEGYSVSREKKERFSLILESASTNQTSMYLCASSLLGAETQYFGPGTRLLVL.

The rearrangement links TRBV6-7 to TRBJ2-1, with 7 positions matching TRBD2. TRBV6-7 is noted as an ORF with a role that remains uncertain. Germline trimming cut 6 bases from V and 1 base from J; bases unmatched to any gene: 6. The CDR3 extends over 15 amino acids. CDR3 coding DNA: TGTGCCAGCAGCCAACTAGCGCGTTCCTACAATGAGCAGTTCTTC. This gives the protein CASSQLARSYNEQFF.

This chain uses TRBV27 with TRBJ2-4; 7 nucleotides agree with TRBD1. Germline V lookup: CDR1 MNHEY, CDR2 SMNVEV (reference sequence). The CDR3 runs to 14 residues. V shed 5 bases and J 6 bases; nucleotides not matched to a gene: 7. CDR3 nucleotide sequence: TGTGCCAGCAGTCCCGACAGGGTCATAAACATTCAGTACTTC. As protein: CASSPDRVINIQYF.

The J gene is TRBJ2-7, the V gene TRBV27; 9 positions agree with TRBD1. The CDR3 is 15 residues long. CDR1 is MNHEY and CDR2 is SMNVEV in the germline V gene (reference sequence). Losses at the gene ends were 6 bases for V and 3 bases for J; bases not matched to a gene: 9. The CDR3 coding sequence is TGTGCCAGCAGGGCGGGACAGGGAAATTTCTACGAGCAGTACTTC. This encodes CASRAGQGNFYEQYF.

The sample holds a few counts of this clone. V usage is TRBV7-9 and J usage is TRBJ1-4; tentatively, D is TRBD1 (6 bases). The CDR3 runs to 17 residues. The V gene lost 2 bases and the J gene lost 8 bases, with 21 bases spanning the gap. Germline V lookup: CDR1 SEHNR, CDR2 FQNEAQ (reference sequence). The CDR3 loop reads CASSLLVVPTGNEKLFF. The CDR3 DNA is TGTGCCAGCAGCTTACTTGTGGTCCCGACAGGAAACGAAAAACTGTTTTTT.

The V and J genes are TRBV2 and TRBJ2-7; TRBD1 is a possible D gene (5 bases). CDR1 and CDR2 (germline): SNHLY, FYNNEI. The CDR3 has 13 residues. The germline V and J ends were trimmed by 5 bases and 3 bases, with 11 bases remaining between them. CDR3 sequence (DNA): TGTGCCAGCAGTATCCCGGACAACTACGAGCAGTACTTC. It is translated as CASSIPDNYEQYF. Full variable domain (rest looked up from reference TRBV2 and TRBJ2-7): EPEVTQTPSHQVTQMGQEVILRCVPISNHLYFYWYRQILGQKVEFLVSFYNNEISEKSEIFDDQFSVERPDGSNFTLKIRSTKLEDSAMYFCASSIPDNYEQYFGPGTRLTVT.

The V gene is TRBV5-1, the J gene TRBJ2-7, with 8 nucleotides matching TRBD1. Germline CDR1 is SGHRS and CDR2 is YFSETQ. CDR3 length equals 15 residues. The V and J ends lost 2 bases and 1 base, in that order; junction bases with no gene match: 5. The CDR3 nucleotides read TGCGCCAGCAGCTTAGGACAGGGAAAGTCCTACGAGCAGTACTTC. It encodes CASSLGQGKSYEQYF.

This clone appeared a few times. J is TRBJ2-3 and V is TRBV19; maybe TRBD2 (5 bases). CDR3 length: 14 amino acids. The germline gives CDR1 LNHDA, CDR2 SQIVND (reference sequence). V lost 6 bases and J 2 bases, leaving 12 bases between the germline ends. CDR3: CASSQQAVTDTQYF. DNA for the CDR3: TGTGCCAGTAGCCAACAAGCGGTCACAGATACGCAGTATTTT.

The chain links TRBV12-5 to TRBJ1-5, with a weak D call TRBD1 (5 bases). CDR1 and CDR2 from the germline V gene are LGHNT and FRNRAP. Trimming stripped 4 bases from V and 5 bases from J, with 18 bases between. CDR3 length: 16 amino acids. CDR3 nucleotides: TGTGCTAGTGGTTCCTTGCAGGGTGTAGGTGATCAGCCCCAGCATTTT. This gives the protein CASGSLQGVGDQPQHF.

The gene calls are TRBV11-3 and TRBJ2-1; 14 bases map to TRBD2. Trimming removed 1 base from V and 10 bases from J; junction bases left unmatched: 3. The length of the CDR3 is 15 residues. Germline loops: CDR1 SGHNT, CDR2 YENEEA. CDR3 nucleotides: TGTGCCAGCAGCTTAGGGACTAGCGGGAGGAGCGAGCAGTTCTTC. This codes for CASSLGTSGRSEQFF. The full variable domain, completed using reference TRBV11-3 and TRBJ2-1, is EAGVVQSPRYKIIEKKQPVAFWCNPISGHNTLYWYLQNLGQGPELLIRYENEEAVDDSQLPKDRFSAERLKGVDSTLKIQPAELGDSAVYLCASSLGTSGRSEQFFGPGTRLTVL.